This TCR beta chain is drawn from a study of monozygotic twins with inflammatory bowel disease. General study points: IBD patients, compared with healthy twins, shared fewer clonotypes with others (especially with disease activity).

With no T cell sorting beforehand, total RNA was isolated from whole blood. A word on this clonotype: Antigen unknown.

TCRdb re-called the 5' RACE reads and shows each CDR3 protein once, DNA omitted. This sample's table has 350,000 to 550,000 distinct CDR3 sequences. This CDR3 is 14 amino acids long. Per germline, CDR1 SNHLY and CDR2 FYNNEI. The sample taken for sequencing was blood. The TCR comes from a human donor with ulcerative colitis or Crohn's disease, or a healthy co-twin of an affected twin (not recorded which). The V and J genes are TRBV2 and TRBJ2-1. The CDR3 here is CASSELAPYNEQFF.